This TCR beta chain was sequenced in a study of blood T cell repertoires in COVID-19. Study-level background: Collection of acute and convalescent COVID-19 samples took place in the United States, Italy and Spain. Nucleic acid was either cDNA or gDNA, and it came from T cells, B-cell-depleted T cells, or PBMCs.

This clone has a count of ten or more. Study processing details: Amplifying reference gene primers gave estimates of nucleated cell counts. Assay used: immunoSEQ multiplex PCR; TCRdb lists only in-frame clones, some missing. Clone size and the V and J calls come from that table; the DNA yielded D and trimming. The sample records about 260,000 clones, roughly 84% being singletons. CDR1 is SGHNT, CDR2 YENEEA, per germline. With V trimmed by 4 bases and J by 6 bases, 7 bases remained unmatched. The CDR3 runs to 16 residues. The clonotype was recovered from a man aged 60 to 75 with acute or convalescent COVID-19. V usage is TRBV11-3 and J usage is TRBJ2-7; 15 bases align to TRBD2. The source material was peripheral blood. The chain's CDR3 is CASSSGLAGGRCEQYF. The CDR3 coding sequence is TGTGCCAGCAGCTCAGGACTAGCGGGAGGGCGATGCGAGCAGTACTTC. Together with reference TRBV11-3 and TRBJ2-7, the CDR3 gives the full variable domain: EAGVVQSPRYKIIEKKQPVAFWCNPISGHNTLYWYLQNLGQGPELLIRYENEEAVDDSQLPKDRFSAERLKGVDSTLKIQPAELGDSAVYLCASSSGLAGGRCEQYFGPGTRLTVT.